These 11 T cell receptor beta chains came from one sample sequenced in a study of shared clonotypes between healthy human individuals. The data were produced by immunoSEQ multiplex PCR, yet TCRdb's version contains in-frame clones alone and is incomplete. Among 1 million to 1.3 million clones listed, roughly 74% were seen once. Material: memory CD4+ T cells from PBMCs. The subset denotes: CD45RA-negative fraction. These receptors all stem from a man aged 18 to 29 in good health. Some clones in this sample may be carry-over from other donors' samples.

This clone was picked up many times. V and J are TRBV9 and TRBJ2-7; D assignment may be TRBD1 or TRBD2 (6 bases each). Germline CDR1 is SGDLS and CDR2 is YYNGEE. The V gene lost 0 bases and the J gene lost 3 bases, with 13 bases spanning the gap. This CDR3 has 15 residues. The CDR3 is CASSVAWGANYEQYF. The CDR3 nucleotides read TGTGCCAGCAGCGTAGCTTGGGGGGCAAACTACGAGCAGTACTTC.

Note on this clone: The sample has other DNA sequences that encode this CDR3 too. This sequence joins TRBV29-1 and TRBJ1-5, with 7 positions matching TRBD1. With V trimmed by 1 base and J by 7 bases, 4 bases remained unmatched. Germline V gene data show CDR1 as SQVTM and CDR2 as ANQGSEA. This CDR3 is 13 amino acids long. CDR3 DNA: TGCAGCGTTGAAGGACAGGGTGGGCAGCCCCAGCATTTT. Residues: CSVEGQGGQPQHF.

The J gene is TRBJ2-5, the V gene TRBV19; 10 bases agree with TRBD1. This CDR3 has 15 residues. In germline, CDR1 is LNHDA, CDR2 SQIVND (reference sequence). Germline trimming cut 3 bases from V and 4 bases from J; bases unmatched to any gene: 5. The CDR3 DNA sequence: TGTGCCAGTAGTATTACGGGGACAGGGGCAGAGACCCAGTACTTC. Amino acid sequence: CASSITGTGAETQYF.

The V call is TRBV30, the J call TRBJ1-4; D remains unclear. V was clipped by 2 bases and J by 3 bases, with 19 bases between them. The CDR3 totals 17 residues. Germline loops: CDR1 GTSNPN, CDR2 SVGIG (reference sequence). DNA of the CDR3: TGTGCCTGGAGTAAGTTGGGGAATTATCTCCCTAATGAAAAACTGTTTTTT. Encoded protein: CAWSKLGNYLPNEKLFF.

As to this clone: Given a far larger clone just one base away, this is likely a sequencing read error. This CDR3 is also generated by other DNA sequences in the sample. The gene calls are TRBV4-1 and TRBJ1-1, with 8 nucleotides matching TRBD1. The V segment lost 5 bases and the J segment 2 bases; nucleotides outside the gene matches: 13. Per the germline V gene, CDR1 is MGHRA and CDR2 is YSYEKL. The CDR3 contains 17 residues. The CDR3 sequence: CASSSRPARGPNTEAFF. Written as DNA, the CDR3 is TGCGCCAGCAGCTCCCGCCCCGCCAGGGGGCCAAACACTGAAGCTTTCTTT.

CDR3 amino acids: CASRLDGTGELFF. The CDR3 region has the DNA TGTGCCAGCAGGCTGGACGGCACCGGGGAGCTGTTTTTT. The V gene is TRBV6-5, the J gene TRBJ2-2; D is undetermined. This CDR3 has 13 residues. CDR1 and CDR2 (germline): MNHEY, SVGAGI. Between the trimmed V and J ends, which lost 6 bases and 4 bases, there was a span of 9 bases.

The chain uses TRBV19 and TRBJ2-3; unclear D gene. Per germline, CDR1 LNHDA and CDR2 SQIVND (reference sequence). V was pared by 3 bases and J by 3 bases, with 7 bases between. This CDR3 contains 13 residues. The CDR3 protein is CASSMRGTDTQYF. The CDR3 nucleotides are TGTGCCAGTAGTATGCGTGGAACAGATACGCAGTATTTT.

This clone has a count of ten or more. The CDR3 coding sequence is TGTGCCGGAGGAAAAAAGGGGGCAACTAATCAGCCCCAGCATTTT. Protein: CAGGKKGATNQPQHF. The J gene is TRBJ1-5, the V gene TRBV19; 7 bases match TRBD1. V shed 11 bases, J shed 4 bases, and the junction held 14 bases outside the gene matches. CDR1 and CDR2 from the germline V gene are LNHDA and SQIVND (reference sequence). CDR3 length: 15 residues.

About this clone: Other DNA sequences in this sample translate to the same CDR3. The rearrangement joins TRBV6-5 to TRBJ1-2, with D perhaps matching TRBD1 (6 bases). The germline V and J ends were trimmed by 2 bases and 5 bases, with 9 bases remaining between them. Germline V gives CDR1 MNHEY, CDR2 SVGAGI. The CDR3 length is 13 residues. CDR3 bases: TGTGCCAGCAGTTACCGTCAGGGGTATGGCTACACCTTC. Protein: CASSYRQGYGYTF.

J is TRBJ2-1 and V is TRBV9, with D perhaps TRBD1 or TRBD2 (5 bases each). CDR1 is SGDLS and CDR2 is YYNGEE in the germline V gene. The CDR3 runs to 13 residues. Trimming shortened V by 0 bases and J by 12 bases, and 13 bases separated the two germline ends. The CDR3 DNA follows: TGTGCCAGCAGCGTAGGAGCGGACAACCGGCAGTTCTTC. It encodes CASSVGADNRQFF.

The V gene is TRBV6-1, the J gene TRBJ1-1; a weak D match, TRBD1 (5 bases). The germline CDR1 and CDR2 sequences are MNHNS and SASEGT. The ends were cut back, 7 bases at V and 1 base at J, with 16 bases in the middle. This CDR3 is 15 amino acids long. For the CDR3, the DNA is TGTGCCAGCATTGACAGACTATACCAGAACACTGAAGCTTTCTTT. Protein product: CASIDRLYQNTEAFF.